These T cell receptor beta chains were read from a single sample in a study of T cells in Graves' hyperthyroidism and ophthalmopathy. TCRdb re-analysed the multiplex PCR reads in MiXCR, keeping a single row per CDR3 protein. This sample has some 620,000 distinct CDR3 sequences; around 15% occur once, and the top ten carry around 3.9%. Material for sequencing was blood. These receptors came from a woman in her twenties or thirties with Graves' hyperthyroidism. Each CDR3 is given with its conserved first and last residue. The order of the fields is CDR3 DNA, CDR3 protein, V gene, J gene, D gene, clone size. D genes are given only for firm matches. Size tells how often a clone was seen (once, few, many) or the class of an expanded clone, and some rows leave it out.

cdr3_nt: TGTGCCAGCAGTCAAGGGCTTTCACCCCTCCACTTT; cdr3_aa: CASSQGLSPLHF; v_call: TRBV27; j_call: TRBJ1-6; d_call: -; clone_size: many
cdr3_nt: TGTGCCACCAGTGATTTGGGACAGGCTTATGGCTACACCTTC; cdr3_aa: CATSDLGQAYGYTF; v_call: TRBV24-1; j_call: TRBJ1-2; d_call: TRBD1; clone_size: -
cdr3_nt: TGTGCCAGCAGTTTACAGGTGGCGTACAATGAGCAGTTCTTC; cdr3_aa: CASSLQVAYNEQFF; v_call: TRBV27; j_call: TRBJ2-1; d_call: -; clone_size: few
cdr3_nt: TGTGCCAGCTGTACCGGGACAGATAATTCACCCCTCCACTTT; cdr3_aa: CASCTGTDNSPLHF; v_call: TRBV4-2; j_call: TRBJ1-6; d_call: TRBD1; clone_size: -
cdr3_nt: TGTGCCAGCTCACCAGGAGCGGGAGAGCCCTACGAGCAGTACTTC; cdr3_aa: CASSPGAGEPYEQYF; v_call: TRBV18; j_call: TRBJ2-7; d_call: TRBD2; clone_size: -
cdr3_nt: TGCGCCAGCAGCCAAGAGGACAGGGCCTTGAACACTGAAGCTTTCTTT; cdr3_aa: CASSQEDRALNTEAFF; v_call: TRBV4-3; j_call: TRBJ1-1; d_call: TRBD1; clone_size: -
cdr3_nt: TGTGCCGGCAGTTACGGAGGGACAGGGAGAGAGACCCAGTACTTC; cdr3_aa: CAGSYGGTGRETQYF; v_call: TRBV6-2/TRBV6-3; j_call: TRBJ2-5; d_call: TRBD1; clone_size: -
cdr3_nt: TGCAGCGTTGAGGGACTTGACGAGCAGTACTTC; cdr3_aa: CSVEGLDEQYF; v_call: TRBV29-1; j_call: TRBJ2-7; d_call: -; clone_size: -
cdr3_nt: TGTGCCAGCAGCTTAAGGAACTTCCTCAATGAGCAGTTCTTC; cdr3_aa: CASSLRNFLNEQFF; v_call: TRBV7-6; j_call: TRBJ2-1; d_call: -; clone_size: many
cdr3_nt: TGTGCCAGCAGCCAAGATTTCCCTTATGGCTACACCTTC; cdr3_aa: CASSQDFPYGYTF; v_call: TRBV3-1; j_call: TRBJ1-2; d_call: -; clone_size: -
cdr3_nt: TGTGCCAGCAGTTACCCCGGACAGGAGCAGTACTTC; cdr3_aa: CASSYPGQEQYF; v_call: TRBV6-2/TRBV6-3; j_call: TRBJ2-7; d_call: -; clone_size: -
cdr3_nt: TGTGCCAGCAGCCCAAGGACTAGCGGGGTTTCCTACGAGCAGTACTTC; cdr3_aa: CASSPRTSGVSYEQYF; v_call: TRBV13; j_call: TRBJ2-7; d_call: TRBD2; clone_size: few
cdr3_nt: TGTGCCAGCAGCCGCAGACAGGACCGGACTGAAGCTTTCTTT; cdr3_aa: CASSRRQDRTEAFF; v_call: TRBV7-2; j_call: TRBJ1-1; d_call: -; clone_size: many
cdr3_nt: TGCAGTGCTAGAGCCCCAAAGACAGATACGCAGTATTTT; cdr3_aa: CSARAPKTDTQYF; v_call: TRBV20-1; j_call: TRBJ2-3; d_call: -; clone_size: many
cdr3_nt: TGTGCCATCAGTGAGCCTCCGGGACAGGGGAGAAGCTATAATTCACCCCTCCACTTT; cdr3_aa: CAISEPPGQGRSYNSPLHF; v_call: TRBV10-3; j_call: TRBJ1-6; d_call: TRBD1; clone_size: few
cdr3_nt: TGTGCCAGCTCCCCCGGGACTAGCGGGAGAGAGACCCAGTACTTC; cdr3_aa: CASSPGTSGRETQYF; v_call: TRBV18; j_call: TRBJ2-5; d_call: TRBD2; clone_size: many
cdr3_nt: TGCAGTGCTAGAGAGCAGGCGGATTTAAACTATGGCTACACCTTC; cdr3_aa: CSAREQADLNYGYTF; v_call: TRBV20-1; j_call: TRBJ1-2; d_call: -; clone_size: -
cdr3_nt: TGCGCCAGCACCTCCGGACTAGCGGGTAAAGAGCAGTACTTC; cdr3_aa: CASTSGLAGKEQYF; v_call: TRBV5-1; j_call: TRBJ2-7; d_call: TRBD2; clone_size: -
cdr3_nt: TGTGCCAGCAGCCCCGGACAGCTCCAAAATGAAAAACTGTTTTTT; cdr3_aa: CASSPGQLQNEKLFF; v_call: TRBV4-2; j_call: TRBJ1-4; d_call: -; clone_size: -
cdr3_nt: TGCGCCAGCAGCTTGCCAGCGGGAGTGGTCAATGAGCAGTTCTTC; cdr3_aa: CASSLPAGVVNEQFF; v_call: TRBV5-1; j_call: TRBJ2-1; d_call: TRBD2; clone_size: -
cdr3_nt: TGCAGTGCTAGAGACCCGGGGGCGAACACTGAAGCTTTCTTT; cdr3_aa: CSARDPGANTEAFF; v_call: TRBV20-1; j_call: TRBJ1-1; d_call: -; clone_size: -
cdr3_nt: TGTGCCAGCAGTCCCCCGACTAGCGGGGGCGATTACGGGGAGCTGTTTTTT; cdr3_aa: CASSPPTSGGDYGELFF; v_call: TRBV6-2/TRBV6-3; j_call: TRBJ2-2; d_call: TRBD2; clone_size: -
cdr3_nt: TGTGCCAGCAGCTTGAAACAGGGGTCTATCTACGAGCAGTACTTC; cdr3_aa: CASSLKQGSIYEQYF; v_call: TRBV7-9; j_call: TRBJ2-7; d_call: TRBD1; clone_size: -
cdr3_nt: TGTGCCAGCAGCGAGGGACTTGGGAACACTGAAGCTTTCTTT; cdr3_aa: CASSEGLGNTEAFF; v_call: TRBV5-6; j_call: TRBJ1-1; d_call: -; clone_size: few
cdr3_nt: TGTCCCAGCTCACCACCGGGACTAGCGGGCTTCTACAATGAGCAGTTCTTC; cdr3_aa: CPSSPPGLAGFYNEQFF; v_call: TRBV6-2/TRBV6-3; j_call: TRBJ2-1; d_call: TRBD2; clone_size: once
cdr3_nt: TGCAGCGTTGCCTCGGATAATAATTCACCCCTCCACTTT; cdr3_aa: CSVASDNNSPLHF; v_call: TRBV29-1; j_call: TRBJ1-6; d_call: -; clone_size: few
cdr3_nt: TGTGCCAGCAGGGTGGGCAATCAGCCCCAGCATTTT; cdr3_aa: CASRVGNQPQHF; v_call: TRBV6-2/TRBV6-3; j_call: TRBJ1-5; d_call: -; clone_size: many
cdr3_nt: TGTGCCAGCAGCTTTCGGGCCACCTTTCAATCTGGGGCCAACGTCCTGACTTTC; cdr3_aa: CASSFRATFQSGANVLTF; v_call: TRBV11-3; j_call: TRBJ2-6; d_call: -; clone_size: -
cdr3_nt: TGTGCCAGCAGCTTAGGAGGGAGGATTGAGCAGTTCTTC; cdr3_aa: CASSLGGRIEQFF; v_call: TRBV7-2; j_call: TRBJ2-1; d_call: -; clone_size: many
cdr3_nt: TGTGCCAGCAGCCAAGGGTACAGGGAAGTGGACATTCAGTACTTC; cdr3_aa: CASSQGYREVDIQYF; v_call: TRBV4-2; j_call: TRBJ2-4; d_call: -; clone_size: -
cdr3_nt: TGTGCCAGCCAGACAGGTTCCTACGAGCAGTACTTC; cdr3_aa: CASQTGSYEQYF; v_call: TRBV28; j_call: TRBJ2-7; d_call: -; clone_size: many
cdr3_nt: TGTGCCATCAGTGGAGCCAAGGACAGGGTAGATCAGCCCCAGCATTTT; cdr3_aa: CAISGAKDRVDQPQHF; v_call: TRBV10-3; j_call: TRBJ1-5; d_call: TRBD1; clone_size: few
cdr3_nt: TGTGCCAGCAGCTTAGACAGGGGGCCGGGGTATTTT; cdr3_aa: CASSLDRGPGYF; v_call: TRBV7-8; j_call: TRBJ2-3; d_call: TRBD1; clone_size: many
cdr3_nt: TGTGCCAGCAGGGGGACAGGGGTAGAGACCCAGTACTTC; cdr3_aa: CASRGTGVETQYF; v_call: TRBV2; j_call: TRBJ2-5; d_call: TRBD1; clone_size: many
cdr3_nt: TGTGCCAGCAGCTTGCCGGGAGAGAGGGGGAATGAGCAGTTCTTC; cdr3_aa: CASSLPGERGNEQFF; v_call: TRBV5-8; j_call: TRBJ2-1; d_call: -; clone_size: -
cdr3_nt: TGTGCCAGCAGCCGGACAGTTAGCAATCAGCCCCAGCATTTT; cdr3_aa: CASSRTVSNQPQHF; v_call: TRBV3-1; j_call: TRBJ1-5; d_call: -; clone_size: many
cdr3_nt: TGTGCCAGCAGCTTTGAACTAAATCAGCCCCAGCATTTT; cdr3_aa: CASSFELNQPQHF; v_call: TRBV11-2; j_call: TRBJ1-5; d_call: -; clone_size: many
cdr3_nt: TGTGCCAGCAGCTCGGCCATCCCATTAGCGGGAACCCCCACCGGGGAGCTGTTTTTT; cdr3_aa: CASSSAIPLAGTPTGELFF; v_call: TRBV13; j_call: TRBJ2-2; d_call: TRBD2; clone_size: -
cdr3_nt: TGTGCCAGCAGCTTATTTTATACTCGGCCGAACTATGGCTACACCTTC; cdr3_aa: CASSLFYTRPNYGYTF; v_call: TRBV7-2; j_call: TRBJ1-2; d_call: -; clone_size: -
cdr3_nt: TGTGCCAGCAGCCAAGATGCAGGGGAAGAGACCCAGTACTTC; cdr3_aa: CASSQDAGEETQYF; v_call: TRBV4-2; j_call: TRBJ2-5; d_call: -; clone_size: -
cdr3_nt: TGTGCCAGCAGTTTATTCGGCGAGACCTACAATGAGCAGTTCTTC; cdr3_aa: CASSLFGETYNEQFF; v_call: TRBV28; j_call: TRBJ2-1; d_call: -; clone_size: many
cdr3_nt: TGTGCCATCAGTACCGGGACAGACAATCAGCCCCAGCATTTT; cdr3_aa: CAISTGTDNQPQHF; v_call: TRBV10-3; j_call: TRBJ1-5; d_call: TRBD1; clone_size: -
cdr3_nt: TGCGCCAGCAGCCTCAAACCCTACAGCGGGAGGGCCACAGATACGCAGTATTTT; cdr3_aa: CASSLKPYSGRATDTQYF; v_call: TRBV5-1; j_call: TRBJ2-3; d_call: TRBD2; clone_size: many
cdr3_nt: TGTGCCAGCAGCGCTCCAAGGGGGGACTCCAGCCCCGCGAACACCGGGGAGCTGTTTTTT; cdr3_aa: CASSAPRGDSSPANTGELFF; v_call: TRBV9; j_call: TRBJ2-2; d_call: -; clone_size: -
cdr3_nt: TGTGCCAGCAGCCAAGATGGCGTGGGTTTCGTGGCCAACGTCCTGACTTTC; cdr3_aa: CASSQDGVGFVANVLTF; v_call: TRBV4-2; j_call: TRBJ2-6; d_call: -; clone_size: -
cdr3_nt: TGTGCCTGGGAAAGCAGGGGAGTCTCACCCCTCCACTTT; cdr3_aa: CAWESRGVSPLHF; v_call: TRBV30; j_call: TRBJ1-6; d_call: -; clone_size: -
cdr3_nt: TGTGCCAGCACTACCACCACCCCCCCTGGGGGGCGGAACACCGGGGAGCTGTTTTTT; cdr3_aa: CASTTTTPPGGRNTGELFF; v_call: TRBV2; j_call: TRBJ2-2; d_call: -; clone_size: few
cdr3_nt: TGTGCCAGCACCATCGGACAGGGGGGATCACCCCTCCACTTT; cdr3_aa: CASTIGQGGSPLHF; v_call: TRBV27; j_call: TRBJ1-6; d_call: TRBD1; clone_size: few
cdr3_nt: TGTGCCAGCAGCGTAGCTAACGGCTACGAGCAGTACTTC; cdr3_aa: CASSVANGYEQYF; v_call: TRBV9; j_call: TRBJ2-7; d_call: -; clone_size: few
cdr3_nt: TGTGCCAGCAGTTATCTGTGGGGACAGGGGGACAATGAGCAGTTCTTC; cdr3_aa: CASSYLWGQGDNEQFF; v_call: TRBV6-2/TRBV6-3; j_call: TRBJ2-1; d_call: TRBD1; clone_size: many
cdr3_nt: TGTGCCAGCAGACTAGGGGGTGGCTACACCTTC; cdr3_aa: CASRLGGGYTF; v_call: TRBV28; j_call: TRBJ1-2; d_call: -; clone_size: few
cdr3_nt: TGCGCCAGCAGCCAAGCGATAGTTACCGGGGAGCTGTTTTTT; cdr3_aa: CASSQAIVTGELFF; v_call: TRBV4-1; j_call: TRBJ2-2; d_call: -; clone_size: -
cdr3_nt: TGCGCCAGCAGCTTGAGACAGACACGCAGTCAAGAGACCCAGTACTTC; cdr3_aa: CASSLRQTRSQETQYF; v_call: TRBV5-1; j_call: TRBJ2-5; d_call: -; clone_size: many
cdr3_nt: TGTGCCAGTAGAATTGGGGAAAACACAGATACGCAGTATTTT; cdr3_aa: CASRIGENTDTQYF; v_call: TRBV19; j_call: TRBJ2-3; d_call: -; clone_size: few
cdr3_nt: TGTGCCAGCGGAATCCTCTCCTACGAGCAGTACTTC; cdr3_aa: CASGILSYEQYF; v_call: TRBV13; j_call: TRBJ2-7; d_call: -; clone_size: few